This T cell receptor beta chain was profiled in a study of CD8 T cells in ankylosing spondylitis. Regarding the study as a whole: In peripheral blood, disease-linked CD8+ clones occurred at relatively low frequencies. Characteristic of ankylosing spondylitis blood, it appeared, was a TCR beta motif comprising about eight highly homologous variants.

The V and J ends lost 3 bases and 4 bases respectively, with 12 bases between them. The CDR3 consists of 14 residues. A quantitative 5'-RACE method, one with molecular barcodes, was used to make TCR beta libraries. TCRdb independently ran MiXCR on the 5' RACE reads; one entry per CDR3 protein. The table shows about 130,000 distinct CDR3 sequences, with about 7% occurring only once. This clonotype was picked up many times. Antigen specificity is unknown. This receptor was identified in a female donor with ankylosing spondylitis or in good health (not recorded which). Sequences were obtained from blood, either unsorted or a sorted T cell fraction (not recorded which). The V gene is TRBV12-3 or TRBV12-4, the J gene TRBJ1-2; possible D gene TRBD1, 6 bases. The CDR3 nucleotides read TGTGCCAGCAGTTTGGTCCGACAGGCCTATGGCTACACCTTC. This codes for CASSLVRQAYGYTF.